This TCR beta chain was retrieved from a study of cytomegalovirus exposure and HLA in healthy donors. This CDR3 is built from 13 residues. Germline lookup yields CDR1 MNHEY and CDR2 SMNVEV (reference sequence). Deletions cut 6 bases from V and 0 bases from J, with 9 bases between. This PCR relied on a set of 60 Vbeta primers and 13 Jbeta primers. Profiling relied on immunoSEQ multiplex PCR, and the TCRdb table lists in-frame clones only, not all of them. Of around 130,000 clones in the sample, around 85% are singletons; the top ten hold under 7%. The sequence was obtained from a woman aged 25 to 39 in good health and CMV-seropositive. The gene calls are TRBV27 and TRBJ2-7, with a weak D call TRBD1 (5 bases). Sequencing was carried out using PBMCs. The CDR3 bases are TGTGCCAGCAGAGAACAGGACTCCTACGAGCAGTACTTC. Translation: CASREQDSYEQYF.